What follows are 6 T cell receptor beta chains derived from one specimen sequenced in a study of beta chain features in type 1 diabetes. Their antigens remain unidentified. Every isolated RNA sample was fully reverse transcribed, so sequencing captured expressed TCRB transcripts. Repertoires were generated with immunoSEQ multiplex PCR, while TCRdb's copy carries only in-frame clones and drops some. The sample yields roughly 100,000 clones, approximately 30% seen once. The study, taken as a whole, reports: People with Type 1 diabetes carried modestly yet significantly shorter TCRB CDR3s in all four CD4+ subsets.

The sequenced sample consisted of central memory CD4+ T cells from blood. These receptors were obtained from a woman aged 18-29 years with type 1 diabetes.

CDR3 sequence: CASSSRTEEAFF. CDR3 bases: TGTGCCAGCAGTTCACGGACAGAGGAAGCTTTCTTT. The chain has TRBV6-5 and TRBJ1-1; possibly TRBD1 for D (6 bases). V gave up 4 bases and J gave up 8 bases, with 11 bases separating them. CDR3 size: 12 residues. Germline values: CDR1 MNHEY, CDR2 SVGAGI.

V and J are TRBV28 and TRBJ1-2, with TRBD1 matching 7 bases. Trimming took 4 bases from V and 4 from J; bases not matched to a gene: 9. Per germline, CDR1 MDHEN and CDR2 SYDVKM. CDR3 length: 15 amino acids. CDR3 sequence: CASSSSPTGVYGYTF. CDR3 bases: TGTGCCAGCAGTTCATCCCCAACAGGGGTCTATGGCTACACCTTC.

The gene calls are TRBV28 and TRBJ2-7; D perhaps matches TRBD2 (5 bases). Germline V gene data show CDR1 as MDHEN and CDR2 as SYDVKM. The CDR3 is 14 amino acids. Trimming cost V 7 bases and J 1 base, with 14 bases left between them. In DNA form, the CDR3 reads TGTGCCAGCACCCTTGCGGGTCCTTCCTACGAGCAGTACTTC. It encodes CASTLAGPSYEQYF.

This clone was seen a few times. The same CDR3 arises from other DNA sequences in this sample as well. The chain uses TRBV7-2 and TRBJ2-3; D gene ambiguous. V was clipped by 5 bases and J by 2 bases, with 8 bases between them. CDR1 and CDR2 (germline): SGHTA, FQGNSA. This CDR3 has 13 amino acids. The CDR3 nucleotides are TGTGCCAGCAGCCCGCGGTACACAGATACGCAGTATTTT. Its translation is CASSPRYTDTQYF. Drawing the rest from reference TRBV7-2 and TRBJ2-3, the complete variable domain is GAGVSQSPSNKVTEKGKDVELRCDPISGHTALYWYRQSLGQGLEFLIYFQGNSAPDKSGLPSDRFSAERTGGSVSTLTIQRTQQEDSAVYLCASSPRYTDTQYFGPGTRLTVL.

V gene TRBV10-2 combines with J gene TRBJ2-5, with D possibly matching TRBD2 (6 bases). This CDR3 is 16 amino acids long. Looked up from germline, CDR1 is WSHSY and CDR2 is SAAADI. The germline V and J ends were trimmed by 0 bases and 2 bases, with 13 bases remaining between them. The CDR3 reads CASSESGGGYQETQYF. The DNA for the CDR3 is TGCGCCAGCAGTGAGTCGGGTGGGGGGTATCAAGAGACCCAGTACTTC.

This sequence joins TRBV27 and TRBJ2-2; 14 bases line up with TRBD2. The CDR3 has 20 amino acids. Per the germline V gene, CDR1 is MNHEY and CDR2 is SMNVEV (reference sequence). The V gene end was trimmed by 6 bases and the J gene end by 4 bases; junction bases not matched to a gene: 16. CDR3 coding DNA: TGTGCCAGCAGAAGGGGCGATCCGGGACTAGCGGGAGAGGGCACCGGGGAGCTGTTTTTT. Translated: CASRRGDPGLAGEGTGELFF.